A single sample is the source of the 28 T cell receptor beta chains below, sequenced in a study of graft-versus-host responses after intestinal transplantation (dated by TCRdb to the early 2020s). The method was the immunoSEQ multiplex PCR assay. The immuneACCESS repertoire file appears here via TCRdb, limited to in-frame rearrangements. These files lack a portion of the clones; in checked studies, under half of the deficit traces to unresolved V genes, and the cause of the others is not known. The sample records fewer than 50,000 clones, roughly 90% of which are singletons. The top ten hold nearly 4.5% of the sample. The material sequenced was PBMCs, taken 524 days after transplant. The receptors were sampled from a human patient who received an intestinal transplant, so some T cells may come from the graft donor.

The CDR3 loop reads CASSLVPPAGEETQYF. The CDR3, as DNA: TGTGCCAGCAGCTTAGTTCCTCCCGCCGGAGAAGAGACCCAGTACTTC. This sequence joins TRBV7-6 and TRBJ2-5; D gene unclear. This CDR3 has 16 residues. V was shortened by 1 base and J by 3 bases, with 15 bases between the two germline ends. Germline lookup yields CDR1 SGHVS and CDR2 FNYEAQ.

The chain has TRBV5-1 and TRBJ2-2, with D possibly TRBD1 on 6 matching bases. The CDR3 sequence is 15 residues long. Trimming stripped 4 bases from V and 1 base from J, with 11 bases between. The germline gives CDR1 SGHRS, CDR2 YFSETQ. CDR3 sequence: CASSPRGQNTGELFF. CDR3 nucleotide sequence: TGCGCCAGCAGCCCCAGGGGACAGAACACCGGGGAGCTGTTTTTT. The entire variable domain, with the rest obtained from reference TRBV5-1 and TRBJ2-2, is as follows: KAGVTQTPRYLIKTRGQQVTLSCSPISGHRSVSWYQQTPGQGLQFLFEYFSETQRNKGNFPGRFSGRQFSNSRSEMNVSTLELGDSALYLCASSPRGQNTGELFFGEGSRLTVL.

This clone was seen just once. This chain joins TRBV9 and TRBJ2-2, with D perhaps assigned TRBD1 or TRBD2 (6 bases each). Trimming cost V 0 bases and J 4 bases, with 13 bases left between them. Per germline, CDR1 SGDLS and CDR2 YYNGEE. The CDR3 extends over 16 amino acids. In DNA, the CDR3 is TGTGCCAGCAGCGTAGAACCGGGGGCATCCACCGGGGAGCTGTTTTTT. This sequence encodes CASSVEPGASTGELFF. The variable domain in full, with the rest retrieved from reference TRBV9 and TRBJ2-2, is DSGVTQTPKHLITATGQRVTLRCSPRSGDLSVYWYQQSLDQGLQFLIQYYNGEERAKGNILERFSAQQFPDLHSELNLSSLELGDSALYFCASSVEPGASTGELFFGEGSRLTVL.

The chain is built from TRBV25-1 and TRBJ1-2, with 8 bases fitting TRBD1. The CDR3 extends over 14 amino acids. The ends lost 1 base at V and 2 bases at J; junction bases unmatched: 0. Per germline, CDR1 MGHDK and CDR2 SYGVNS. CDR3 sequence reads: CASSEWTGNYGYTF. CDR3 in DNA: TGTGCCAGCAGTGAATGGACAGGGAACTATGGCTACACCTTC.

V and J are TRBV9 and TRBJ2-3, with a possible D match to TRBD2 (6 bases). This CDR3 has 14 amino acids. Between the trimmed V and J ends, which lost 2 bases and 4 bases, there was a span of 11 bases. CDR1 and CDR2 (germline): SGDLS, YYNGEE. The CDR3 region is CASSVGLAPDTQYF. The CDR3, as DNA: TGTGCCAGCAGCGTGGGGCTAGCGCCAGATACGCAGTATTTT.

The chain has TRBV9 and TRBJ2-1; D possibly corresponds to TRBD1 (5 bases). This CDR3 contains 13 residues. Germline lookup yields CDR1 SGDLS and CDR2 YYNGEE. V was clipped by 7 bases and J by 2 bases, with 10 bases between them. CDR3 coding DNA: TGTGCCAGCGAAGGGGCACCCTACAATGAGCAGTTCTTC. Protein: CASEGAPYNEQFF.

V and J are TRBV27 and TRBJ2-7; D not certain. V was trimmed by 5 bases and J by 1 base, leaving 12 bases between them. The CDR3 consists of 14 residues. The germline V gene has CDR1 MNHEY and CDR2 SMNVEV (reference sequence). DNA for the CDR3: TGTGCCAGCAGTCTTACAGACAAGTCCTACGAGCAGTACTTC. It codes for CASSLTDKSYEQYF.

The chain links TRBV7-3 to TRBJ2-1, with 7 positions matching TRBD2. V dropped 3 bases and J dropped 3; count of bases not matched to a gene: 2. The CDR3 runs 14 residues. Germline values: CDR1 SGHTA, CDR2 FQGTGA. CDR3 sequence: CASSLGGSYNEQFF. The CDR3 DNA follows: TGTGCCAGCAGCTTGGGGGGGAGCTACAATGAGCAGTTCTTC.

The chain uses TRBV6-8 and TRBJ2-7; tentatively, D is TRBD2 (5 bases). This CDR3 has 15 residues. The germline V gene has CDR1 MNHGY and CDR2 SAAAGT. Trimming removed 5 bases from V and 2 bases from J, with 16 bases in between. The CDR3 loop is CASSPWSGPTYEQYF. CDR3 coding DNA: TGTGCCAGCAGTCCCTGGAGCGGACCCACCTACGAGCAGTACTTC.

This rearrangement joins TRBV5-1 to TRBJ2-7, with 7 nucleotides matching TRBD1. There are 13 residues in the CDR3. Germline V gives CDR1 SGHRS, CDR2 YFSETQ. The V and J ends lost 4 bases and 6 bases, in that order; junction bases with no gene match: 7. Written as DNA, the CDR3 is TGCGCCAGCAGCAAACTGACAGGGCGCGAGCAGTACTTC. Amino acid sequence: CASSKLTGREQYF.

The chain employs TRBV13 and TRBJ1-6; 11 bases are shared with TRBD1. Germline V gene lookup returns CDR1 PRHDT and CDR2 FYEKMQ (reference sequence). The CDR3 is 16 amino acids. V trimming: 0 bases; J trimming: 10 bases; junction bases outside the gene matches: 5. This CDR3 reads CASSLGGQGAESPLHF. DNA of the CDR3: TGTGCCAGCAGCTTAGGCGGACAGGGGGCAGAGTCACCCCTCCACTTT.

This clone was found a few times. This sequence joins TRBV28 and TRBJ1-1, with D perhaps matching TRBD1 (6 bases). CDR3 length: 15 amino acids. Between the trimmed V and J ends, which lost 6 bases and 1 base, there was a span of 15 bases. The germline V gene encodes CDR1 MDHEN and CDR2 SYDVKM. The DNA for the CDR3 is TGTGCCAGCAGGAAAACACAGGGACGGAACACTGAAGCTTTCTTT. Its translation is CASRKTQGRNTEAFF.

The chain recombines TRBV7-2 with TRBJ2-3; D is undetermined. The CDR3 covers 9 residues. V was clipped by 6 bases and J by 9 bases, with 4 bases between them. Germline V gene sequence: CDR1 SGHTA, CDR2 FQGNSA. In nucleotides, the CDR3 is TGTGCCAGCAGTCGGACGCAGTATTTT. The encoded protein is CASSRTQYF.

This clone has only a few counts. The chain links TRBV5-1 to TRBJ1-1; 7 positions match TRBD1. V trimming: 0 bases; J trimming: 5 bases; junction bases outside the gene matches: 4. Germline CDR1 SGHRS, CDR2 YFSETQ. The CDR3 is made up of 14 amino acids. CDR3 DNA: TGCGCCAGCAGCTTGGGGCAGGGGGGTACTGAAGCTTTCTTT. Translated, it gives CASSLGQGGTEAFF.

The V gene is TRBV4-1, the J gene TRBJ2-7; 9 bases align to TRBD1. The ends lost 5 bases at V and 0 bases at J; junction bases unmatched: 5. CDR1 and CDR2 (germline): MGHRA, YSYEKL. The CDR3 has 15 residues. The CDR3 nucleotides are TGCGCCAGCAGCAGTCGGACAGGGGACTCCTACGAGCAGTACTTC. Protein: CASSSRTGDSYEQYF.

The chain recombines TRBV2 with TRBJ2-2; D perhaps matches TRBD1 (6 bases). V was trimmed by 8 bases and J by 0 bases, leaving 13 bases between them. This CDR3 spans 15 amino acids. CDR1 and CDR2 (germline): SNHLY, FYNNEI. DNA of the CDR3: TGTGCCAGCCTGCGGACAGTCTCGAACACCGGGGAGCTGTTTTTT. This encodes CASLRTVSNTGELFF.

The chain joins TRBV6-5 to TRBJ2-5; 12 bases are a match to TRBD2. The germline gives CDR1 MNHEY, CDR2 SVGAGI. J was trimmed by 5 bases and V by 6 bases; bases with no gene match: 4. The CDR3 length is 14 residues. The DNA for the CDR3 is TGTGCCAGCAGCCTGACTAGCGGGAGTGAGACCCAGTACTTC. This encodes CASSLTSGSETQYF.

The chain employs TRBV6-6 and TRBJ1-5, with D uncertain. V lost 10 bases to trimming and J lost 7 bases, with 14 bases between them. The V gene's germline CDR1 is MNHNY and CDR2 SVGAGI (reference sequence). The CDR3 length is 12 residues. CDR3 nucleotides: TGTGCCACCCAGCCATACGGACAGCCCCAGCATTTT. Amino acid sequence: CATQPYGQPQHF.

The chain employs TRBV7-8 and TRBJ2-4, with D possibly being TRBD1 or TRBD2 (5 bases each). The CDR3 runs to 17 residues. V dropped 1 base and J dropped 0 bases, with 13 bases sitting between them. Per the germline V gene, CDR1 is SGHVS and CDR2 is FQNEAQ. The chain's CDR3 is CASSLGPRDLAKNIQYF. CDR3 coding DNA: TGTGCCAGCAGCTTAGGGCCTCGGGACCTAGCCAAAAACATTCAGTACTTC.

The chain recombines TRBV11-2 with TRBJ1-1; 8 bases map to TRBD1. Germline V gene sequence: CDR1 SGHAT, CDR2 FQNNGV. This CDR3 comprises 12 residues. V shed 1 base and J 11 bases; nucleotides not matched to a gene: 3. CDR3 protein: CASSLAGGLAFF. CDR3 DNA sequence: TGTGCCAGCAGCTTAGCAGGGGGCTTGGCTTTCTTT.

The chain recombines TRBV28 with TRBJ2-7; 16 bases map to TRBD2. From germline, CDR1 is MDHEN and CDR2 SYDVKM. The J segment lost 2 bases and the V segment lost 5 bases, leaving 6 bases of the junction unmatched. The CDR3 has 17 amino acids. The CDR3 here is CASSGPGLAGGPYEQYF. CDR3 DNA: TGTGCCAGCAGTGGTCCGGGACTAGCGGGAGGGCCCTACGAGCAGTACTTC.

The chain recombines TRBV29-1 with TRBJ1-4, with 9 bases lining up with TRBD1. Germline lookup yields CDR1 SQVTM and CDR2 ANQGSEA. J gave up 6 bases and V 4 bases, and 6 bases lay outside the gene matches. The CDR3 contains 14 residues. The CDR3 protein is CSVGRTGEDEKLFF. CDR3 nucleotides: TGCAGCGTTGGTAGGACAGGGGAAGATGAAAAACTGTTTTTT.

This clone was seen once. The J gene is TRBJ1-1, the V gene TRBV30; D gene ambiguous. The CDR3 has 15 residues. Germline values: CDR1 GTSNPN, CDR2 SVGIG (reference sequence). Trimming shortened V by 0 bases and J by 0 bases, and 11 bases separated the two germline ends. The chain's CDR3 is CAWSVWGGVNTEAFF. The CDR3 bases are TGTGCCTGGAGTGTATGGGGTGGTGTGAACACTGAAGCTTTCTTT.

The chain uses TRBV27 and TRBJ1-5, with D uncertain. Deletions cut 4 bases from V and 5 bases from J, with 12 bases between. The CDR3 extends over 14 amino acids. Germline lookup yields CDR1 MNHEY and CDR2 SMNVEV (reference sequence). The CDR3 bases are TGTGCCAGCAGTTCTTCAGGAGAGCATCAGCCCCAGCATTTT. Encoded protein: CASSSSGEHQPQHF.

This rearrangement joins TRBV5-5 to TRBJ2-2; TRBD1 is a possible D gene (6 bases). This CDR3 contains 15 residues. V lost 4 bases, J lost 0 bases, and 10 bases lay in between. CDR1 is SGHKS and CDR2 is YYEKEE in the germline V gene (reference sequence). The CDR3 nucleotides read TGTGCCAGCAGCGTAGGGACATCGAACACCGGGGAGCTGTTTTTT. It is translated as CASSVGTSNTGELFF.

The rearrangement links TRBV6-6 to TRBJ2-7, with a weak D call TRBD1 (5 bases). Looked up from germline, CDR1 is MNHNY and CDR2 is SVGAGI (reference sequence). The V end lost 0 bases, the J end lost 6 bases, and 12 bases lay between the germline ends. CDR3 length equals 14 residues. The CDR3 region has the DNA TGTGCCAGCAGTTACTCGAATCTAGGGGCCGAGCAGTACTTC. Translating gives CASSYSNLGAEQYF.

This clone was observed a few times. V usage is TRBV15 and J usage is TRBJ1-2; tentatively, D is TRBD1 (6 bases). Per germline, CDR1 LNHNV and CDR2 YYDKDF (reference sequence). The CDR3 length is 15 residues. V lost 1 base and J 4 bases, leaving 13 bases between the germline ends. The CDR3 sequence is CATSRGTASGYGYTF. Here the CDR3 DNA reads TGTGCCACCAGCAGAGGGACAGCTTCGGGCTATGGCTACACCTTC.

The gene calls are TRBV5-1 and TRBJ2-5; D might be TRBD2 (5 bases). This CDR3 region has 13 residues. Germline-derived CDR1 and CDR2 are SGHRS and YFSETQ. Trimming shortened V by 3 bases and J by 5 bases, and 11 bases separated the two germline ends. The CDR3 nucleotides read TGCGCCAGCAGCTCCCCGGCGGGTGAGACCCAGTACTTC. It specifies CASSSPAGETQYF. The variable domain in full, with the rest retrieved from reference TRBV5-1 and TRBJ2-5, is KAGVTQTPRYLIKTRGQQVTLSCSPISGHRSVSWYQQTPGQGLQFLFEYFSETQRNKGNFPGRFSGRQFSNSRSEMNVSTLELGDSALYLCASSSPAGETQYFGPGTRLLVL.